Detailed here is one TCR beta chain. This sample was included in a study of cytomegalovirus exposure and HLA in healthy donors. The germline CDR1 and CDR2 sequences are SGDLS and YYNGEE. This CDR3 comprises 15 residues. With V trimmed by 3 bases and J by 2 bases, 6 bases remained unmatched. Researchers ran the PCR with 60 Vbeta and 13 Jbeta primers. TCRdb keeps only in-frame clones here, not all; method: immunoSEQ multiplex PCR. Of 75,000 to 95,000 clones detected, less than 85% appear once; the ten largest clones hold about an eighth. The chain is built from TRBV9 and TRBJ1-2; 8 nucleotides agree with TRBD1. The sample comprised PBMCs. The origin of this receptor is a human donor in good health. Here the CDR3 DNA reads TGTGCCAGCAGCGGCAGCAGGGGGCCGAACTATGGCTACACCTTC. This codes for CASSGSRGPNYGYTF.